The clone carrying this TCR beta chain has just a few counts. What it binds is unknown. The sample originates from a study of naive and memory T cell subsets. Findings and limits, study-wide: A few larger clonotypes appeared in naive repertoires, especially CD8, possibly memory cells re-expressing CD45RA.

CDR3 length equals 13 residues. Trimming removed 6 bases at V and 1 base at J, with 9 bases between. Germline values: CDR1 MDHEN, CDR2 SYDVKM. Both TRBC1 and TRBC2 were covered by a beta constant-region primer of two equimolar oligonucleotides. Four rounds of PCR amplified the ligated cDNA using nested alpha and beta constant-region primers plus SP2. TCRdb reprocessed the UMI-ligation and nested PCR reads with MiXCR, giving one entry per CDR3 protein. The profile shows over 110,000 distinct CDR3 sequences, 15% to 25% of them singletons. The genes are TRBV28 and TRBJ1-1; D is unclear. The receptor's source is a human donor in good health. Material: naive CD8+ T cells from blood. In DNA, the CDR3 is TGTGCCAGCAGCTGGGTCCCGAACACTGAAGCTTTCTTT. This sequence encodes CASSWVPNTEAFF. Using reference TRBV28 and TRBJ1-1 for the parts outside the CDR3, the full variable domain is DVKVTQSSRYLVKRTGEKVFLECVQDMDHENMFWYRQDPGLGLRLIYFSYDVKMKEKGDIPEGYSVSREKKERFSLILESASTNQTSMYLCASSWVPNTEAFFGQGTRLTVV.